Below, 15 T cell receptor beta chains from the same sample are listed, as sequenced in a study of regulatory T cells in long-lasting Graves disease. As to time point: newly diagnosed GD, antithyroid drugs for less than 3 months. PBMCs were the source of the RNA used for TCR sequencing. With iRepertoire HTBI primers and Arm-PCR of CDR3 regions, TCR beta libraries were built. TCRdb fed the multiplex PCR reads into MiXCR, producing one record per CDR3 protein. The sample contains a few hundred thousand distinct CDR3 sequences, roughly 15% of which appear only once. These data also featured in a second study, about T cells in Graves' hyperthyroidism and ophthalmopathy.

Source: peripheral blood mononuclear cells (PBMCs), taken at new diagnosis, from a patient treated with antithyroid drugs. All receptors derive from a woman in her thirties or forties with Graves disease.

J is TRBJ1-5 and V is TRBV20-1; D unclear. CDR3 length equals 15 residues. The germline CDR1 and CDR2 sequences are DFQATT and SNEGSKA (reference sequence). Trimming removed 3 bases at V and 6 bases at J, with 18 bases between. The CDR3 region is CSARGSGELSQPQHF. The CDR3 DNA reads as TGCAGTGCTAGGGGGAGTGGGGAGCTCAGTCAGCCCCAGCATTTT.

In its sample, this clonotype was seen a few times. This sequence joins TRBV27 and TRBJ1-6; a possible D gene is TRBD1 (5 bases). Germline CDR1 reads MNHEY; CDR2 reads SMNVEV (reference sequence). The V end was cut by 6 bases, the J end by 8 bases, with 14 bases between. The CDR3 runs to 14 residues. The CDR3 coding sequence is TGTGCCAGCAGCGGGCAGGGCCCCCATTCACCCCTCCACTTT. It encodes CASSGQGPHSPLHF.

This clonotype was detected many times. CDR3 nucleotides: TGTGCCAGCAGTGCCATCGCTGGGGGAGGCCAAGAGACCCAGTACTTC. It specifies CASSAIAGGGQETQYF. The rearrangement joins TRBV2 to TRBJ2-5; tentative D call: TRBD2 (6 bases). CDR3 length: 16 residues. The germline V gene encodes CDR1 SNHLY and CDR2 FYNNEI. The ends were cut back, 4 bases at V and 1 base at J, with 16 bases in the middle.

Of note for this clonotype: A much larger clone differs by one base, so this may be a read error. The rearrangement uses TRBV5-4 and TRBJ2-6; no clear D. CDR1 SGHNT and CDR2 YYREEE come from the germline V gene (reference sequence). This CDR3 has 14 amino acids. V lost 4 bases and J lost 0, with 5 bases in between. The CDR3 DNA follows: TGTGCCAGCAGCGGGTACTCTGGGGCCAACGTCCTGACTTTC. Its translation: CASSGYSGANVLTF.

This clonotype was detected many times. The CDR3, as DNA: TGTGCCAGCAGTACGCCCCCGCGGGAGACCCAGTACTTC. This translates into CASSTPPRETQYF. The chain recombines TRBV27 with TRBJ2-5, with no clear D. There are 13 residues in the CDR3. The V gene's germline CDR1 is MNHEY and CDR2 SMNVEV (reference sequence). The germline V and J ends were trimmed by 5 bases and 5 bases, with 12 bases remaining between them.

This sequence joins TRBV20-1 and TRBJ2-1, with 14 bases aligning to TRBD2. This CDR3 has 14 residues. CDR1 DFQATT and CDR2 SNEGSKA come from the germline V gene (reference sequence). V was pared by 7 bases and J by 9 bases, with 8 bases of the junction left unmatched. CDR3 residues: CSVGTSGRSGEQFF. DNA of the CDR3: TGCAGTGTCGGGACTAGCGGGAGAAGCGGTGAGCAGTTCTTC.

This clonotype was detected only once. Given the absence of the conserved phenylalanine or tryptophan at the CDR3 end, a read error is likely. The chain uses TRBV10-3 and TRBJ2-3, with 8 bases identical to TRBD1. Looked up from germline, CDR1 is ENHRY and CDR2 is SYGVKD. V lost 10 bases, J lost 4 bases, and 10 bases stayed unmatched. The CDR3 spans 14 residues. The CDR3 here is CATGTGQRADTQYL. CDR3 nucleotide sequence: TGTGCCACCGGGACAGGTCAAAGGGCAGATACGCAGTATCTT.

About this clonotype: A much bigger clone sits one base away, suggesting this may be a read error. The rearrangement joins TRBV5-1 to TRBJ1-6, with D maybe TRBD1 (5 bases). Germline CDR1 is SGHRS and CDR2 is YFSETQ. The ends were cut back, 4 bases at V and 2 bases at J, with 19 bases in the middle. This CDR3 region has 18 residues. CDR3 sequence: CASSPGPPRDTYNSPLHF. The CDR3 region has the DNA TGCGCCAGCAGCCCGGGACCGCCAAGGGATACCTATAATTCACCCCTCCACTTT.

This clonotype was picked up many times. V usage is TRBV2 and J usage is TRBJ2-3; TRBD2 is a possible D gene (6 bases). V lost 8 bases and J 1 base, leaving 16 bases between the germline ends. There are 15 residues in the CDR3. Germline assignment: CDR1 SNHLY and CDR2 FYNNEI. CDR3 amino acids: CASVWRGGGTDTQYF. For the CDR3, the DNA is TGTGCCAGCGTTTGGAGGGGAGGAGGCACAGATACGCAGTATTTT. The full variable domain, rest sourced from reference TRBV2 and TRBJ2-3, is EPEVTQTPSHQVTQMGQEVILRCVPISNHLYFYWYRQILGQKVEFLVSFYNNEISEKSEIFDDQFSVERPDGSNFTLKIRSTKLEDSAMYFCASVWRGGGTDTQYFGPGTRLTVL.

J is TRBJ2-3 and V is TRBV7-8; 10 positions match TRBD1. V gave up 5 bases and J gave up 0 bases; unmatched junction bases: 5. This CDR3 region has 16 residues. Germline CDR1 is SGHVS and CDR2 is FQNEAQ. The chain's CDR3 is CASSAGTGESTDTQYF. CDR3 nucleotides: TGTGCCAGCAGCGCCGGGACAGGGGAAAGCACAGATACGCAGTATTTT.

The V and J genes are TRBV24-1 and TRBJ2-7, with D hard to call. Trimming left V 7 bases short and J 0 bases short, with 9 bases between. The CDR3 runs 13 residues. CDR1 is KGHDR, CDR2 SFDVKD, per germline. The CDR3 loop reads CATSAWGSYEQYF. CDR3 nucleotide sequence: TGTGCCACCAGCGCCTGGGGCTCCTACGAGCAGTACTTC.

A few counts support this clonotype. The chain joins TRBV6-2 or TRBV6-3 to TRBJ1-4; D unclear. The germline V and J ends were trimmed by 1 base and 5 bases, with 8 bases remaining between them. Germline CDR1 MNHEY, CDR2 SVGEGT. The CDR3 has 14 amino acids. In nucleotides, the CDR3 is TGTGCCAGCAGTTACTGGGCCACAAATGAAAAACTGTTTTTT. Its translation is CASSYWATNEKLFF.

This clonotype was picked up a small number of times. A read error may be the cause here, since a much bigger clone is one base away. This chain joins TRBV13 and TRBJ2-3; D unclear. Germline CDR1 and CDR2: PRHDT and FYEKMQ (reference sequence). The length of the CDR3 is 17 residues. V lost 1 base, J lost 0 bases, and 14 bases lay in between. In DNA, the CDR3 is TGTGCCAGCAGCTTAGAGAGACTGCCGGATAGCACAGATACGCAGTATTTT. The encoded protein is CASSLERLPDSTDTQYF.

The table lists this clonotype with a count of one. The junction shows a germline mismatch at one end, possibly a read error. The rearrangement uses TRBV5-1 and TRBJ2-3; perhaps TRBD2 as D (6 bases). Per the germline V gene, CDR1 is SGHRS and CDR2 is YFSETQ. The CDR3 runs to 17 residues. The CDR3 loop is CASSPSSVQVSTDRQYF. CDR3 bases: TGCGCCAGCAGCCCCTCTAGCGTTCAAGTTTCAACAGATAGGCAGTATTTT.

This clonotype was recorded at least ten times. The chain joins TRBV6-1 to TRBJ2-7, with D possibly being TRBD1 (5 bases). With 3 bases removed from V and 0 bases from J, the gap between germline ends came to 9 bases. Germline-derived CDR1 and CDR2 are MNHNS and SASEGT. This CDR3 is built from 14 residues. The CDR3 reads CASSDYRFSYEQYF. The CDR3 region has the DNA TGTGCCAGCAGTGACTACAGGTTCTCCTACGAGCAGTACTTC.